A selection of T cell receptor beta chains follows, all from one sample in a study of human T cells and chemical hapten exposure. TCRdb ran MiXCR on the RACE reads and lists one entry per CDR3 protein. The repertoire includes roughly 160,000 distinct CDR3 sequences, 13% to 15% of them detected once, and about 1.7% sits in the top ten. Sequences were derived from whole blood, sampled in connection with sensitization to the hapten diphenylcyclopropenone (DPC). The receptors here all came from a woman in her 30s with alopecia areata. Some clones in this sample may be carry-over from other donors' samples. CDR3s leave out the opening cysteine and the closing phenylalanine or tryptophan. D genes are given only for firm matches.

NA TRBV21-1 ASSKAGSGETQY
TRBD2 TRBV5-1 ASSLESGSYNEQF
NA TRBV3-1 ASSQEGTGKTQY
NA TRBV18 ASSPRDTSSGNTIY
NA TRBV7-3 ASSFSAGNEQF
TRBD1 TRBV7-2 ASSLAGTGAKNIQC
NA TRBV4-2 ASSQGGTSQETQY
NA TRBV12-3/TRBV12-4 ASSPQGNQPQH
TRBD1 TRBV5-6 ASGTGDTDTQY
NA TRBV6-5 ASSTKPGYEQY
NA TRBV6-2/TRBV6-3 ASSYSILDRPRLLSGANVLT
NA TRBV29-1 SFYGEALQETQY
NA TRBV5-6 ASSPLFRGQETQY
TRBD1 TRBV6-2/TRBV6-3 ASSLWTGSTEAF
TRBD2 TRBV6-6 ASSYSGGGTGANVLT
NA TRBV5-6 ASSFFGQTGDTQY
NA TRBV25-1 ASSAPLPQTGEQY
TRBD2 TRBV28 ASSSSSGGAVYEQF
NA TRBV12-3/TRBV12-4 ASSLAGTEQY
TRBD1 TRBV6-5 ASSFGQGPIKTQY
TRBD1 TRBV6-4 ASSPQQGSAEAF
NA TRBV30 AWSVHGVYTEAF
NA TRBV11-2 ASSLIVAGRNTGELF
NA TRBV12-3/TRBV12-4 ASSLSTRNQPQH
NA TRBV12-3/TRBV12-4 ASSFGETNYGYT
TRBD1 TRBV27 ASGPWDSQANVLT
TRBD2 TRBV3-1 ASSLGLARGEQF
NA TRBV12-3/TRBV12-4 ASSFANTEAF
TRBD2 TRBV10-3 AISGTSGGETQY
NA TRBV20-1 SARDPRQGPGELF
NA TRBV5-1 ASSLVDNKETQY
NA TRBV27 ASSLSRTDYGYT
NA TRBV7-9 ASSLARGSGFGETQY
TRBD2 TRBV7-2 ASSLAGTSGSNEQF
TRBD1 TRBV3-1 ASSHQGAGNEQY
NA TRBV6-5 ASSYSHGSVDTIY
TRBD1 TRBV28 ASSKGQGSNQPQH
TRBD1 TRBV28 ASREAGGQGYEQY
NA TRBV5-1 ASSGGQQQPSYEQY
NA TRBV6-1 ASSDPRLDSPLH
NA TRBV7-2 ASSLAKGVGTEAF
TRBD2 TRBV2 ASSAVGGPGETQY
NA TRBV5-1 ASSLDTNTDTQY
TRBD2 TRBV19 ASSTGLRDTQY
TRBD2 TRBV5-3 ARSPRPLLAGGQGNEQF
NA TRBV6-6 ASSYSSPRVSGYT
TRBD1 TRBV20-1 SARTGGLGQPQH
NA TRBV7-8 ASSLLGRGTNEKLF
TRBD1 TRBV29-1 SVLTTGGNQPQH
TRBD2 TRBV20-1 SAKALAGTDTQY
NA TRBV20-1 SAKGGNYGYT
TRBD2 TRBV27 ASSLGLAGVRYNEQF